The next 19 T cell receptor beta chains were all read from a single sample in a study of CD8+ T cells in alopecia areata. Reverse transcribed after extraction, RNA yielded cDNA as the sequencing template. Sequenced by immunoSEQ multiplex PCR; TCRdb stores in-frame clones only, minus some. The sample records more than 95,000 clones, 41% being singletons. Sequencing was carried out using CD4+ T cells sorted from blood. Receptors originate from a human donor with alopecia areata.

The rearrangement links TRBV14 to TRBJ2-7; a weak D match, TRBD2 (5 bases). The CDR3 loop spans 15 amino acids. Trimming left V 1 base short and J 4 bases short, with 14 bases between. The germline V gene has CDR1 SGHDN and CDR2 FVKESK. As DNA, the CDR3 is TGTGCCAGCAGCCAAGGAAGCCTCGGGATTTACGAGCAGTACTTC. Amino acid sequence: CASSQGSLGIYEQYF.

The rearrangement joins TRBV5-6 to TRBJ2-7; TRBD2 might be the D (6 bases). This CDR3 spans 15 amino acids. CDR1 is SGHDT, CDR2 YYEEEE, per germline. V was shortened by 4 bases and J by 0 bases, with 14 bases between the two germline ends. CDR3 sequence: CASSGGTLSSYEQYF. The CDR3, as DNA: TGTGCCAGCAGCGGCGGGACCTTGAGCTCCTACGAGCAGTACTTC.

The sample holds a few counts of this clone. Additional DNA sequences in this sample encode the identical CDR3. The chain combines TRBV29-1 with TRBJ2-2; 8 bases are a match to TRBD1. Germline CDR1 and CDR2: SQVTM and ANQGSEA. V shed 6 bases, J shed 5 bases, and the junction held 8 bases outside the gene matches. CDR3 length equals 14 residues. CDR3: CSVSRGRGTGELFF. DNA of the CDR3: TGCAGCGTGTCCAGGGGGCGCGGTACCGGGGAGCTGTTTTTT.

The J gene is TRBJ1-1, the V gene TRBV5-6; D is undetermined. Per the germline V gene, CDR1 is SGHDT and CDR2 is YYEEEE. V gave up 1 base and J gave up 1 base, with 5 bases separating them. This CDR3 spans 13 amino acids. The CDR3 loop is CASSLPPNTEAFF. CDR3 sequence (DNA): TGTGCCAGCAGCTTGCCCCCGAACACTGAAGCTTTCTTT. Based on the CDR3 plus reference TRBV5-6 and TRBJ1-1, the full variable domain is DAGVTQSPTHLIKTRGQQVTLRCSPKSGHDTVSWYQQALGQGPQFIFQYYEEEERQRGNFPDRFSGHQFPNYSSELNVNALLLGDSALYLCASSLPPNTEAFFGQGTRLTVV.

The J gene is TRBJ2-3, the V gene TRBV6-5; D assignment may be TRBD1 or TRBD2 (5 bases each). V lost 5 bases and J 1 base, leaving 13 bases between the germline ends. The germline gives CDR1 MNHEY, CDR2 SVGAGI. CDR3 length: 15 amino acids. This chain's CDR3 is CASSRDRPGTDTQYF. CDR3 DNA: TGTGCCAGCAGTCGGGACCGCCCTGGCACAGATACGCAGTATTTT.

V gene TRBV27 combines with J gene TRBJ2-7, with a weak D call TRBD1 (6 bases). The germline V gene encodes CDR1 MNHEY and CDR2 SMNVEV (reference sequence). The CDR3 has 14 residues. Trimming shortened V by 5 bases and J by 2 bases, and 13 bases separated the two germline ends. The CDR3 nucleotides are TGTGCCAGCAGTCCAGGGGAGAGCCCCTACGAGCAGTACTTC. This gives the protein CASSPGESPYEQYF.

In its sample, this clone was seen a few times. This sequence joins TRBV7-8 and TRBJ2-5; D might be TRBD1 (5 bases). This CDR3 contains 14 residues. V lost 5 bases, J lost 2 bases, and 12 bases lay in between. Germline CDR1 SGHVS, CDR2 FQNEAQ. CDR3 region: CASSPRRTQETQYF. In nucleotides, the CDR3 is TGTGCCAGCAGCCCAAGACGGACACAAGAGACCCAGTACTTC.

This clone has only a few counts. The chain is built from TRBV14 and TRBJ1-3, with D unresolved. CDR1 SGHDN and CDR2 FVKESK come from the germline V gene. CDR3 length equals 14 residues. Trimming removed 1 base at V and 5 bases at J, with 9 bases between. The CDR3 loop is CASSQGSSRNTIYF. The DNA of the CDR3 is TGTGCCAGCAGCCAAGGTTCCAGCCGAAACACCATATATTTT.

This CDR3 is CASSAVSSTDTQYF. In DNA form, the CDR3 reads TGCGCCAGCAGCGCCGTTAGTAGCACAGATACGCAGTATTTT. The V call is TRBV5-1, the J call TRBJ2-3, with D unresolved. Germline CDR1 and CDR2: SGHRS and YFSETQ. CDR3 length: 14 residues. V lost 4 bases, J lost 0 bases, and 9 bases lay in between.

The V gene is TRBV6-5, the J gene TRBJ1-5; maybe TRBD1 (6 bases). The CDR3 length is 14 residues. Trimming took 7 bases from V and 0 from J, leaving 10 bases between them. Germline V gives CDR1 MNHEY, CDR2 SVGAGI. Here the CDR3 DNA reads TGTGCCAGCAAACAGGGTGATAGCAATCAGCCCCAGCATTTT. Protein: CASKQGDSNQPQHF.

Only a few counts were recorded for this clone. This chain connects TRBV7-8 to TRBJ2-1; D is unclear. CDR1 SGHVS and CDR2 FQNEAQ come from the germline V gene. Trimming pared 6 bases from V and 5 bases from J, leaving 23 bases between. This CDR3 comprises 17 residues. CDR3 DNA sequence: TGTGCCAGCAGGGAATGGTTTGAACGGACGGACGACAATGAGCAGTTCTTC. Its protein is CASREWFERTDDNEQFF.

The chain has TRBV18 and TRBJ2-3; a weak D match, TRBD2 (5 bases). V lost 6 bases to trimming and J lost 3 bases, with 16 bases between them. Germline CDR1 KGHSH, CDR2 LQKENI. The CDR3 loop spans 15 amino acids. For the CDR3, the DNA is TGTGCCAGCTCCCCCAGCCCCCGGGAAACAGATACGCAGTATTTT. This gives the protein CASSPSPRETDTQYF. The variable domain in full, with the rest retrieved from reference TRBV18 and TRBJ2-3, is NAGVMQNPRHLVRRRGQEARLRCSPMKGHSHVYWYRQLPEEGLKFMVYLQKENIIDESGMPKERFSAEFPKEGPSILRIQQVVRGDSAAYFCASSPSPRETDTQYFGPGTRLTVL.

The J gene is TRBJ2-3, the V gene TRBV7-2, with TRBD1 matching 8 bases. Per the germline V gene, CDR1 is SGHTA and CDR2 is FQGNSA. With V trimmed by 2 bases and J by 5 bases, 18 bases remained unmatched. This CDR3 has 19 amino acids. The CDR3 is CASSLTPQGAIGLRDTQYF. The CDR3, as DNA: TGTGCCAGCAGCTTAACGCCCCAGGGGGCGATCGGTCTCCGAGATACGCAGTATTTT.

This clone came up a few times. The chain combines TRBV14 with TRBJ2-1, with a tentative D call TRBD1 (6 bases). The CDR3 has 15 residues. Germline V gives CDR1 SGHDN, CDR2 FVKESK. V was trimmed by 1 base and J by 7 bases, leaving 14 bases between them. The DNA of the CDR3 is TGTGCCAGCAGCCAAGTCAGGGGAAGTCTTAATGAGCAGTTCTTC. Residues: CASSQVRGSLNEQFF.

The CDR3 DNA sequence: TGTGCCAGCAAAACGGGGGGGCCCTACGAGCAGTACTTC. Amino acid sequence: CASKTGGPYEQYF. This sequence joins TRBV2 and TRBJ2-7; TRBD2 matches at 8 bases. The CDR3 spans 13 residues. J gave up 2 bases and V 7 bases, and 4 bases lay outside the gene matches. CDR1 and CDR2 from the germline V gene are SNHLY and FYNNEI.

This rearrangement joins TRBV29-1 to TRBJ2-5; tentatively, D is TRBD1 or TRBD2 (6 bases each). CDR3 length: 17 residues. Per germline, CDR1 SQVTM and CDR2 ANQGSEA. Trimming shortened V by 2 bases and J by 1 base, and 20 bases separated the two germline ends. CDR3 in amino acids: CSVENPGAPRGQETQYF. CDR3 coding DNA: TGCAGCGTTGAAAACCCGGGGGCCCCGAGAGGCCAAGAGACCCAGTACTTC.

This clone was counted a few times. The chain has TRBV7-3 and TRBJ2-3, with D perhaps TRBD1 (6 bases). The length of the CDR3 is 16 residues. Germline CDR1 SGHTA, CDR2 FQGTGA. Trimming left V 5 bases short and J 1 base short, with 16 bases between. CDR3 in DNA: TGTGCCAGCAGCCCTCCCCAGGGGTGGGGCACAGATACGCAGTATTTT. Protein: CASSPPQGWGTDTQYF.

This clone was counted a few times. The V and J genes are TRBV7-2 and TRBJ2-5; tentative D call: TRBD2 (6 bases). CDR1 SGHTA and CDR2 FQGNSA come from the germline V gene. There are 13 residues in the CDR3. V lost 4 bases and J 5 bases, leaving 11 bases between the germline ends. The CDR3 protein is CASSSLAPETQYF. The DNA of the CDR3 is TGTGCCAGCAGCTCACTAGCACCCGAGACCCAGTACTTC.

The J gene is TRBJ2-7, the V gene TRBV7-9; 8 bases fit TRBD1. This CDR3 spans 14 amino acids. The germline CDR1 and CDR2 sequences are SEHNR and FQNEAQ (reference sequence). Losses at the gene ends were 4 bases for V and 3 bases for J; bases not matched to a gene: 5. CDR3 coding DNA: TGTGCCAGCAGCTCCCGGACAGGGAGCTACGAGCAGTACTTC. Translation gives CASSSRTGSYEQYF.